What follows are 13 T cell receptor beta chains derived from one specimen sequenced in a study of response to subunit inactivated influenza vaccine. From the RT-PCR reads, TCRdb called clonotypes with MiXCR, one entry per CDR3 protein. The sample has a few hundred thousand distinct CDR3 sequences; 13% to 15% are singletons. Sample: PBMCs from blood, taken about 13 days after vaccination. All receptors come from a man aged 45-65 years who received an inactivated influenza vaccine.

This clonotype was seen only a few times. The chain has TRBV4-2 and TRBJ2-7, with D possibly TRBD1 on 8 matching bases. The CDR3 runs 16 residues. CDR1 LGHNA and CDR2 YNFKEQ come from the germline V gene. V dropped 3 bases and J dropped 1 base, with 16 bases sitting between them. The CDR3 DNA follows: TGTGCCAGCAGCCAGGGGGGGGGACAGGAGTCCTACGAGCAGTACTTC. Amino acids: CASSQGGGQESYEQYF.

This clonotype was seen many times. J is TRBJ2-3 and V is TRBV13, with 13 bases identical to TRBD2. Germline V gene data show CDR1 as PRHDT and CDR2 as FYEKMQ (reference sequence). The CDR3 has 19 amino acids. The V segment lost 6 bases and the J segment 4 bases; nucleotides outside the gene matches: 16. The CDR3 spells CASSYVWTSGSTGADTQYF. The DNA of the CDR3 is TGTGCCAGCAGTTACGTTTGGACTAGCGGGAGCACGGGGGCAGATACGCAGTATTTT.

This clonotype has more than one count but fewer than ten. V and J are TRBV28 and TRBJ2-5; possible D gene TRBD2, 6 bases. V was shortened by 2 bases and J by 3 bases, with 7 bases between the two germline ends. This CDR3 is 13 amino acids long. Germline-derived CDR1 and CDR2 are MDHEN and SYDVKM. CDR3 loop: CASSLRGKETQYF. CDR3 DNA sequence: TGTGCCAGCAGTTTACGGGGGAAAGAGACCCAGTACTTC.

This clonotype was counted only a few times. The chain joins TRBV24-1 to TRBJ2-5; 12 bases align to TRBD2. Germline values: CDR1 KGHDR, CDR2 SFDVKD. The V gene end was trimmed by 9 bases and the J gene end by 1 base; junction bases not matched to a gene: 5. The CDR3 contains 15 residues. Written as DNA, the CDR3 is TGTGCCACCCAACCGGGACTAGCGGGCCAAGAGACCCAGTACTTC. Translation gives CATQPGLAGQETQYF.

The gene calls are TRBV4-1 and TRBJ1-1; TRBD1 matches 8 bases. In germline, CDR1 is MGHRA, CDR2 YSYEKL. After removal of 1 base from V and 3 bases from J, the junction contained 4 bases not matched to a gene. This CDR3 is 15 amino acids long. The chain's CDR3 is CASSQVDRDHTEAFF. The CDR3 DNA sequence: TGCGCCAGCAGCCAAGTGGACAGGGACCACACTGAAGCTTTCTTT.

The genes are TRBV4-2 and TRBJ2-2; a weak D match, TRBD2 (5 bases). V was shortened by 2 bases and J by 4 bases, with 14 bases between the two germline ends. CDR1 LGHNA and CDR2 YNFKEQ come from the germline V gene. This CDR3 region has 16 residues. CDR3 nucleotide sequence: TGTGCCAGCAGCCAATTTCTAGCTTCGGGCACCGGGGAGCTGTTTTTT. Residues: CASSQFLASGTGELFF.

The J gene is TRBJ2-5, the V gene TRBV5-1; the D call may be TRBD1 or TRBD2 (5 bases each). V lost 4 bases, J lost 1 base, and 14 bases lay in between. The germline V gene has CDR1 SGHRS and CDR2 YFSETQ. CDR3 length: 15 amino acids. The CDR3 nucleotides are TGCGCCAGCAGCCAGGGAGCGACTCTCCAAGAGACCCAGTACTTC. Translated, it gives CASSQGATLQETQYF. Based on the CDR3 plus reference TRBV5-1 and TRBJ2-5, the full variable domain is KAGVTQTPRYLIKTRGQQVTLSCSPISGHRSVSWYQQTPGQGLQFLFEYFSETQRNKGNFPGRFSGRQFSNSRSEMNVSTLELGDSALYLCASSQGATLQETQYFGPGTRLLVL.

A word on this clonotype: A read error may explain this, as a much larger clone is one base away. The chain combines TRBV3-1 with TRBJ2-5, with D uncertain. Germline V gives CDR1 LGHDT, CDR2 YNNKEL (reference sequence). CDR3 size: 12 residues. Trimming pared 0 bases from V and 5 bases from J, leaving 4 bases between. The CDR3 protein is CASSQESETQYF. Written as DNA, the CDR3 is TGTGCCAGCAGCCAAGAATCCGAGACCCAGTACTTC.

This sequence joins TRBV7-9 and TRBJ2-7, with TRBD1 as a possible D gene (5 bases). Looked up from germline, CDR1 is SEHNR and CDR2 is FQNEAQ (reference sequence). Between the trimmed V and J ends, which lost 2 bases and 0 bases, there was a span of 11 bases. This CDR3 spans 15 amino acids. The CDR3 here is CASSLLAGISYEQYF. The CDR3 region has the DNA TGTGCCAGCAGCTTATTGGCAGGGATCTCCTACGAGCAGTACTTC.

There are a few counts of this clonotype. The chain employs TRBV29-1 and TRBJ2-3; D possibly corresponds to TRBD2 (7 bases). With 4 bases removed from V and 4 bases from J, the gap between germline ends came to 15 bases. The CDR3 extends over 14 amino acids. CDR1 is SQVTM, CDR2 ANQGSEA, per germline. The CDR3 reads CSVVAGARADTQYF. CDR3 sequence (DNA): TGCAGCGTTGTTGCGGGGGCGCGGGCAGATACGCAGTATTTT.

The chain employs TRBV20-1 and TRBJ1-1; D remains unclear. The V and J ends lost 4 bases and 0 bases respectively, with 12 bases between them. Germline V gives CDR1 DFQATT, CDR2 SNEGSKA (reference sequence). This CDR3 is 14 amino acids long. CDR3 protein: CSATPGLMNTEAFF. The CDR3 DNA follows: TGCAGTGCTACCCCCGGTCTCATGAACACTGAAGCTTTCTTT.

This chain uses TRBV20-1 with TRBJ1-3, with D perhaps TRBD1 (6 bases). Trimming took 1 base from V and 0 from J, leaving 13 bases between them. The germline gives CDR1 DFQATT, CDR2 SNEGSKA (reference sequence). The CDR3 runs to 16 residues. The CDR3, as DNA: TGCAGTGCTAGAGTTGAGGGCAGGGGCTCTGGAAACACCATATATTTT. Its translation is CSARVEGRGSGNTIYF.

This chain links TRBV2 with TRBJ2-7, with a weak D call TRBD1 (6 bases). The germline V gene encodes CDR1 SNHLY and CDR2 FYNNEI. Trimming took off 6 bases at V and 4 bases at J, with 13 bases between the two ends. The CDR3 spans 13 residues. The DNA of the CDR3 is TGTGCCAGCAGATGGCAGGGGACATACGAGCAGTACTTC. Amino acid sequence: CASRWQGTYEQYF.